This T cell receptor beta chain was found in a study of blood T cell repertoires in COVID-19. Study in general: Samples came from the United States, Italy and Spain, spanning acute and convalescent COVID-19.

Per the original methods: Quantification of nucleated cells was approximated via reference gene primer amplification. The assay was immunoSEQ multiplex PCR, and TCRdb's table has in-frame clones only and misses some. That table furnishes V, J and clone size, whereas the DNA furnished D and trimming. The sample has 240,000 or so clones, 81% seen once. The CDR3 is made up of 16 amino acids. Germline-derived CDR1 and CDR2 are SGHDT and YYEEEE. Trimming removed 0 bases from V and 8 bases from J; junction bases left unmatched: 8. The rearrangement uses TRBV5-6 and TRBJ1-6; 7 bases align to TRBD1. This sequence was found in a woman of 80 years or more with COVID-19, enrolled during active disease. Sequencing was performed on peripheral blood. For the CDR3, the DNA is TGTGCCAGCAGCTTGGACAGGGGTTCCCCGGATTCACCCCTCCACTTT. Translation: CASSLDRGSPDSPLHF.